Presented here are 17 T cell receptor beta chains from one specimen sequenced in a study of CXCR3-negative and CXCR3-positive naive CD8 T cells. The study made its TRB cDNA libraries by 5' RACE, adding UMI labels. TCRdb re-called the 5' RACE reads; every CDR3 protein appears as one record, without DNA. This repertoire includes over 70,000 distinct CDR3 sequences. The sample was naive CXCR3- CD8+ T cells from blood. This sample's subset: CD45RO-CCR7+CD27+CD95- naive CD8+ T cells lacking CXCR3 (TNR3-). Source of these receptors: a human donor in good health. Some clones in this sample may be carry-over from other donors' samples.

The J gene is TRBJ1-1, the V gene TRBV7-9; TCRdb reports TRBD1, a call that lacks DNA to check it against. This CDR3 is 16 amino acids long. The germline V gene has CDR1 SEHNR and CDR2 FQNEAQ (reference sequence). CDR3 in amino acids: CASHGRGGVLNTEAFF.

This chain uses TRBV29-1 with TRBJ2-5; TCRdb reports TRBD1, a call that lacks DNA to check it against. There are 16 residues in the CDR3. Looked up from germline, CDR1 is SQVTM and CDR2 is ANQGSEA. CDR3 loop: CSVEARGGGYQETQYF.

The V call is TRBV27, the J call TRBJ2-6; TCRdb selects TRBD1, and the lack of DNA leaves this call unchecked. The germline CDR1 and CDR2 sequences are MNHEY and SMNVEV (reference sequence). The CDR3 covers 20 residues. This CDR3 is CASSLWIPGTVSSGANVLTF. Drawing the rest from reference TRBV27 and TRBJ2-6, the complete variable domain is EAQVTQNPRYLITVTGKKLTVTCSQNMNHEYMSWYRQDPGLGLRQIYYSMNVEVTDKGDVPEGYKVSRKEKRNFPLILESPSPNQTSLYFCASSLWIPGTVSSGANVLTFGAGSRLTVL.

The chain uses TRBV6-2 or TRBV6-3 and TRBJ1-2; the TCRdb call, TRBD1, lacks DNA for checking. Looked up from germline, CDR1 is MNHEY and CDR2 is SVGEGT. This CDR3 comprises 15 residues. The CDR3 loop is CASSEDRGMAYGYTF.

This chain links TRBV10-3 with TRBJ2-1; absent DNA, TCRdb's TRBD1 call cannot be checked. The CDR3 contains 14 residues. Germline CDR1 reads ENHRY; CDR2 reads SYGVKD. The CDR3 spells CAASRDRGLDEQLF.

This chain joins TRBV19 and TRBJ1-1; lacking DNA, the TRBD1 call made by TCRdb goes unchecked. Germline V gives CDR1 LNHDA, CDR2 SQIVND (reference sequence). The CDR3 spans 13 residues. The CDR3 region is CASSIEWDREAFF.

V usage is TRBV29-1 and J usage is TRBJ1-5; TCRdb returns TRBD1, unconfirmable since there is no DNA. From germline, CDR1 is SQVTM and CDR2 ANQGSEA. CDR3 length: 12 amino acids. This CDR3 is CSVGGLDQPQHF.

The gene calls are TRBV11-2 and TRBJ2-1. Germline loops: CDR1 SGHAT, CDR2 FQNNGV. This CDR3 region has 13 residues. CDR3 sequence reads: CASNGLGYNEQFF.

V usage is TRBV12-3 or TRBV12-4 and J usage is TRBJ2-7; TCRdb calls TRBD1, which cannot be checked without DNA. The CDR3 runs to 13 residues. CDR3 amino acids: CASRGQGASEQYF.

The CDR3: CASSYSRQDQAKNIQYF. The rearrangement uses TRBV6-2 or TRBV6-3 and TRBJ2-4; no DNA is available, so the TRBD1 call from TCRdb remains unchecked. The germline CDR1 and CDR2 sequences are MNHEY and SVGEGT. CDR3 length: 17 residues.

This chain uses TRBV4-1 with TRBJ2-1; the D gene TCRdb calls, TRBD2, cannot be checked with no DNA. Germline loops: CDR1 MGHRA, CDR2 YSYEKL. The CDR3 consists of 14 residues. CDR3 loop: CASSPQEGYNEQFF.

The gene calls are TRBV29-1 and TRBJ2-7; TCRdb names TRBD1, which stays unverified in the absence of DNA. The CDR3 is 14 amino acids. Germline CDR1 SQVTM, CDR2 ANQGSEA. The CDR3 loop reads CSVEVVDRGYEQYF.

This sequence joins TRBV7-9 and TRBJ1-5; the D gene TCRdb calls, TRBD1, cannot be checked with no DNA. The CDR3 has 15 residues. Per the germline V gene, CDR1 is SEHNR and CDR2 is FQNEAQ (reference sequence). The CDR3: CASSSDRDNDQPQHF. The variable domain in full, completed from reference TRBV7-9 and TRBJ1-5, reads DTGVSQNPRHKITKRGQNVTFRCDPISEHNRLYWYRQTLGQGPEFLTYFQNEAQLEKSRLLSDRFSAERPKGSFSTLEIQRTEQGDSAMYLCASSSDRDNDQPQHFGDGTRLSIL.

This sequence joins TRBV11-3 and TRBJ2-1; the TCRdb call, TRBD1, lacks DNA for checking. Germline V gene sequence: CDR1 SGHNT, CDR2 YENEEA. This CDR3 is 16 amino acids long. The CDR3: CASSLTGGGLDNEQFF.

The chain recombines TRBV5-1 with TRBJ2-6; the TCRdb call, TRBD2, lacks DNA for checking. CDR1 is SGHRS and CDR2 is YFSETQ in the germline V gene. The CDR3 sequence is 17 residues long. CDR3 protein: CASMDLDASSGANVLTF. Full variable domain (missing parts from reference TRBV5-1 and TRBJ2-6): KAGVTQTPRYLIKTRGQQVTLSCSPISGHRSVSWYQQTPGQGLQFLFEYFSETQRNKGNFPGRFSGRQFSNSRSEMNVSTLELGDSALYLCASMDLDASSGANVLTFGAGSRLTVL.

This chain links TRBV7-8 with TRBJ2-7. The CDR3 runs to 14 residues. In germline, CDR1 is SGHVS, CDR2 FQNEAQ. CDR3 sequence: CASSLWSSRGEQYF.

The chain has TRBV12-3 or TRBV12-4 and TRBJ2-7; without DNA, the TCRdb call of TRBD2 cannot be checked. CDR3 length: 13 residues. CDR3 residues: CASTTSGTYEQYF.